The subject of this entry is one T cell receptor (beta chain). The antigen is undetermined. V was pared by 5 bases and J by 0 bases, with 11 bases between. The CDR3 extends over 15 amino acids. Germline loops: CDR1 LGHNT, CDR2 FRNRAP. Primers for the PCR totalled 60 Vbeta and 13 Jbeta. The authors' processing: A later analysis counted about 80 million unique TCR beta chains, about 11 million shared. Produced via immunoSEQ multiplex PCR; TCRdb's table is partial and in-frame only. D and trimming were read from the DNA, whereas the V and J calls and clone size are those reported in that table. The sample table sets out approximately 80,000 clones. This sample is part of a study of cytomegalovirus exposure and HLA in healthy donors. Findings and caveats of the study: Published work reported that the classifier diagnosed cytomegalovirus status with high specificity and sensitivity.

The genes are TRBV12-5 and TRBJ1-5, with D perhaps TRBD1 (6 bases). Sequencing was performed on PBMCs. The clonotype originates from a woman aged 25-40 years in good health and CMV-seronegative. The CDR3 is CASGDSGVSNQPQHF. In nucleotides, the CDR3 is TGTGCTAGTGGTGACTCAGGGGTTAGCAATCAGCCCCAGCATTTT.